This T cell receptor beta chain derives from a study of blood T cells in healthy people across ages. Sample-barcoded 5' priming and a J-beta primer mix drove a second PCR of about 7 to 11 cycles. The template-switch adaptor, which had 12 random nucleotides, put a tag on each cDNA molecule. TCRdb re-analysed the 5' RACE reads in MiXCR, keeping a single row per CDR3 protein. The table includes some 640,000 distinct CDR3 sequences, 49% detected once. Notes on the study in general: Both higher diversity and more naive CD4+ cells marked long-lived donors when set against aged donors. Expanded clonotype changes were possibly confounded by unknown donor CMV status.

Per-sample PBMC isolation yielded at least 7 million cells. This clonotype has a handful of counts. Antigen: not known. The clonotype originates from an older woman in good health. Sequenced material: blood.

CDR3 protein: CASSLSGSYGDEQFF. In DNA form, the CDR3 reads TGTGCCAGCAGTTTGAGCGGGAGTTATGGCGATGAGCAGTTCTTC. The chain recombines TRBV28 with TRBJ2-1, with TRBD2 matching over 8 bases. The CDR3 spans 15 residues. V lost 3 bases to trimming and J lost 8 bases; unmatched junction nucleotides: 9. Germline CDR1 MDHEN, CDR2 SYDVKM.